This TCR beta chain was recorded in a study of Graves' ophthalmopathy and Graves' hyperthyroidism. Background on the study: At the time of initial diagnosis and before any treatment, peripheral blood was collected.

Other autoimmune diseases, uncontrolled infections, pregnancy or lactation excluded patients from enrollment. For repertoire sequencing, the TCR beta CDR3 regions were amplified from RNA transcripts. First-round RT-PCR with HTBI primers preceded a second-round multiplex PCR. TCRdb re-analysed the multiplex PCR reads in MiXCR, keeping a single row per CDR3 protein. Seen here are 340,000 or so distinct CDR3 sequences, about a sixth observed once, and the top ten hold roughly an eighth. This clonotype appeared a few times. Material: peripheral blood. The clonotype originates from an adult man with Graves' ophthalmopathy.

DNA for the CDR3: TGTGCCAGCAGTTTCAGGGCGGGGGACACTGAAGCTTTCTTT. Translating it yields CASSFRAGDTEAFF. The chain has TRBV12-3 or TRBV12-4 and TRBJ1-1, with a weak D call TRBD1 (5 bases). There are 14 residues in the CDR3. V lost 3 bases to trimming and J lost 3 bases, with 11 bases between them.